This TCR beta chain was found in a study of T cell changes during pregnancy in multiple sclerosis (dated by TCRdb to the late 2010s). The study in broad terms: The study looked at changes in the T cell repertoire across pregnancy in women with multiple sclerosis.

Remarks on this clone: Its antigen remains undetermined. No base quality values were provided; no much bigger clone lies one nucleotide off.

Taken from the germline V gene, the CDR1 and CDR2 loops are SGDLS and YYNGEE. Germline trimming amounts to 2 bases on V and 2 bases on J, with 2 as the count of junction bases outside the gene matches. The CDR3 has 14 amino acids, counting the end cysteine and phenylalanine. The only DNA kept is the CDR3, 42 bases in frame from the first base. The library relied on the immunoSEQ multiplex PCR assay. Drawn from immuneACCESS, this table holds only the in-frame rearrangements with V and J called that TCRdb kept. Clones are partly lost; checked studies trace under half to an unresolved V gene and leave the rest unexplained. For this sample there are around 24,000 clones; 86% appear just once. 8% of the sample is held by the ten biggest clonotypes.

This sequence was found in a female donor in good health, enrolled as a control in a pregnancy study. This sequence uses TRBV9 and TRBJ2-3, and 7 bases in between align with TRBD2. Sequencing was performed on CD8+ T cells from peripheral blood mononuclear cells, taken in the first trimester of pregnancy. The DNA sequence is TGTGCCAGCAGCGTCACTAGCGTCACAGATACGCAGTATTTT. This sequence encodes CASSVTSVTDTQYF.